These 29 T cell receptor beta chains originate from one sample sequenced in a study of identical twins. TCRdb passed the 5' RACE reads through MiXCR, listing each CDR3 protein once. The table shows nearly 650,000 distinct CDR3 sequences, with under 8.5% occurring only once. The sample was also linked to a second study, of yellow fever vaccine responses in identical twins.

Sample: PBMCs. All receptors come from a woman between 18 and 30 years old in good health.

This clonotype was seen many times. CDR3 amino acids: CSARSPDRSYNEQFF. The CDR3 DNA follows: TGCAGTGCTAGGAGCCCAGATCGGTCCTACAATGAGCAGTTCTTC. The genes are TRBV20-1 and TRBJ2-1; D gene unclear. The CDR3 has 15 amino acids. Germline-derived CDR1 and CDR2 are DFQATT and SNEGSKA (reference sequence). Trimming removed 3 bases at V and 1 base at J, with 13 bases between.

This clonotype occurred once. This sequence may be a read error, since a much larger clone differs from it by one base. J is TRBJ2-2 and V is TRBV6-2 or TRBV6-3; 9 nucleotides match TRBD2. CDR3 size: 17 residues. Looked up from germline, CDR1 is MNHEY and CDR2 is SVGEGT. The J segment lost 1 base and the V segment lost 6 bases, leaving 9 bases of the junction unmatched. CDR3 nucleotides: TGTGCCAGCAGCCGTCCCGGGACTAGCTGGAACACCGGGGAGCTGTTTTTT. Translating it yields CASSRPGTSWNTGELFF.

This clonotype was seen a few times. J is TRBJ2-1 and V is TRBV2; D not resolved. Germline CDR1 SNHLY, CDR2 FYNNEI. Trimming took 6 bases from V and 5 from J, leaving 20 bases between them. The CDR3 loop spans 16 amino acids. The CDR3 reads CASRPENLWTNNEQFF. DNA of the CDR3: TGTGCCAGCAGACCCGAAAACCTTTGGACGAACAATGAGCAGTTCTTC.

This chain links TRBV2 with TRBJ1-1; D not resolved. Germline CDR1 and CDR2: SNHLY and FYNNEI. V lost 8 bases and J 0 bases, leaving 10 bases between the germline ends. CDR3 length equals 13 residues. DNA for the CDR3: TGTGCCAGCCTAGGACCGTTGAACACTGAAGCTTTCTTT. Translating it yields CASLGPLNTEAFF.

This clonotype was picked up a small number of times. The J gene is TRBJ2-1, the V gene TRBV2; D is unresolved. V was clipped by 3 bases and J by 10 bases, with 16 bases between them. This CDR3 is 14 amino acids long. Germline values: CDR1 SNHLY, CDR2 FYNNEI. CDR3 nucleotide sequence: TGTGCCAGCAGTGAGAGAGTGGACCCCCCCGAGCAGTTCTTC. Its translation: CASSERVDPPEQFF.

The V gene is TRBV7-9, the J gene TRBJ2-7; D remains unclear. V lost 5 bases and J 2 bases, leaving 13 bases between the germline ends. CDR1 SEHNR and CDR2 FQNEAQ come from the germline V gene (reference sequence). The CDR3 has 14 amino acids. The chain's CDR3 is CASSAPSAAYEQYV. In DNA form, the CDR3 reads TGTGCCAGCAGCGCACCTAGTGCAGCCTACGAGCAGTACGTC.

This clonotype has just a few counts. The rearrangement links TRBV20-1 to TRBJ2-3, with TRBD1 as a possible D gene (7 bases). CDR1 and CDR2 from the germline V gene are DFQATT and SNEGSKA (reference sequence). Trimming took off 5 bases at V and 1 base at J, with 16 bases between the two ends. The CDR3 runs 15 residues. The CDR3 DNA sequence: TGCAGTGCTCACCTCCGCAGGGGGGGCACAGATACGCAGTATTTT. Protein: CSAHLRRGGTDTQYF.

In its sample, this clonotype was seen a few times. This sequence joins TRBV6-5 and TRBJ2-5; D may be TRBD1 (6 bases). The ends were cut back, 0 bases at V and 0 bases at J, with 11 bases in the middle. CDR1 is MNHEY and CDR2 is SVGAGI in the germline V gene. The CDR3 sequence is 16 residues long. Here the CDR3 DNA reads TGTGCCAGCAGTTACTCTTTCACAGGGTACCAAGAGACCCAGTACTTC. This sequence encodes CASSYSFTGYQETQYF.

Of note for this clonotype: It is unclear where the CDR3 begins or ends on the DNA, so no DNA is shown, and the CDR3 is as TCRdb lists it. J is TRBJ2-1 and V is TRBV9; TRBD1 is taken as the D call from the table, unchecked against the DNA. From its first to its last residue, the CDR3 has 13 amino acids. Germline V gene lookup returns CDR1 SGDLS and CDR2 YYNGEE. The CDR3 loop is CASSVARGNERFF.

This chain uses TRBV7-9 with TRBJ2-7; possibly TRBD2 for D (6 bases). The CDR3 is 14 amino acids. Trimming cost V 0 bases and J 5 bases, with 11 bases left between them. CDR1 is SEHNR, CDR2 FQNEAQ, per germline (reference sequence). The CDR3 DNA is TGTGCCAGCAGCTTAGCGAGGACTATCCACGAGCAGTACTTC. Translation gives CASSLARTIHEQYF.

V is TRBV19 and J is TRBJ2-2, with 11 bases matching TRBD1. With V trimmed by 5 bases and J by 4 bases, 6 bases remained unmatched. Per germline, CDR1 LNHDA and CDR2 SQIVND (reference sequence). The CDR3 spans 16 residues. CDR3 protein: CASSRSGTGGTGELFF. CDR3 coding DNA: TGTGCCAGTAGTCGATCCGGGACAGGGGGCACCGGGGAGCTGTTTTTT.

This clonotype was observed a handful of times. The rearrangement links TRBV5-1 to TRBJ1-4; 10 bases line up with TRBD1. Looked up from germline, CDR1 is SGHRS and CDR2 is YFSETQ. There are 17 residues in the CDR3. After removal of 0 bases from V and 8 bases from J, the junction contained 10 bases not matched to a gene. The CDR3 protein is CASSLVGPGQGTEKLFF. CDR3 DNA: TGCGCCAGCAGCTTGGTCGGCCCGGGACAGGGGACAGAAAAACTGTTTTTT.

Ten or more counts support this clonotype. V gene TRBV27 combines with J gene TRBJ2-7; no reliable D call. The CDR3 is 13 residues long. V lost 6 bases and J 2 bases, leaving 11 bases between the germline ends. The V gene's germline CDR1 is MNHEY and CDR2 SMNVEV (reference sequence). CDR3 coding DNA: TGTGCCAGCAGCCCCTCCTCTCCCTACGAGCAGTACTTC. Protein product: CASSPSSPYEQYF.

This clonotype was seen many times. This chain joins TRBV6-5 and TRBJ2-2; no firm D call. V lost 3 bases to trimming and J lost 0 bases, with 2 bases between them. The CDR3 consists of 13 residues. Germline V gene lookup returns CDR1 MNHEY and CDR2 SVGAGI. CDR3 region: CASSYSNTGELFF. CDR3 nucleotide sequence: TGTGCCAGCAGTTATTCGAACACCGGGGAGCTGTTTTTT.

Only a few counts were recorded for this clonotype. The chain combines TRBV5-1 with TRBJ1-1; 10 bases line up with TRBD1. The CDR3 is made up of 16 amino acids. Germline assignment: CDR1 SGHRS and CDR2 YFSETQ. V shed 4 bases, J shed 5 bases, and the junction held 11 bases outside the gene matches. The CDR3: CASSITGTGVGTEAFF. CDR3 bases: TGCGCCAGCAGCATTACCGGGACAGGGGTGGGGACTGAAGCTTTCTTT.

This clonotype has a count of ten or more. V and J are TRBV14 and TRBJ2-3, with no clear D. Germline values: CDR1 SGHDN, CDR2 FVKESK. The CDR3 runs 18 residues. V was shortened by 2 bases and J by 2 bases, with 20 bases between the two germline ends. The CDR3 sequence is CASSQFHTLGAFTDTQYF. CDR3 nucleotide sequence: TGTGCCAGCAGCCAATTCCACACACTCGGAGCCTTCACAGATACGCAGTATTTT.

The sample holds a few counts of this clonotype. The CDR3 protein is CASSSDRVYEKLFF. The CDR3, as DNA: TGTGCCAGCAGCTCCGACAGGGTATATGAAAAACTGTTTTTT. J is TRBJ1-4 and V is TRBV7-9, with 7 bases aligning to TRBD1. In germline, CDR1 is SEHNR, CDR2 FQNEAQ (reference sequence). The CDR3 loop spans 14 amino acids. J gave up 6 bases and V 4 bases, and 5 bases lay outside the gene matches.

This clonotype showed up many times. The V gene is TRBV25-1, the J gene TRBJ2-3; the D gene is possibly TRBD2 (5 bases). Trimming removed 4 bases from V and 1 base from J, with 9 bases in between. Germline values: CDR1 MGHDK, CDR2 SYGVNS. There are 14 residues in the CDR3. The DNA for the CDR3 is TGTGCCAGCAGTGGGGGAGCGGGCACAGATACGCAGTATTTT. Amino acid sequence: CASSGGAGTDTQYF.

This clonotype was found many times. The chain couples TRBV7-3 to TRBJ2-2; 7 bases match TRBD1. V shed 5 bases and J 5 bases; nucleotides not matched to a gene: 2. Germline CDR1 is SGHTA and CDR2 is FQGTGA. CDR3 length: 13 amino acids. In nucleotides, the CDR3 is TGTGCCAGCAGCCGGGGACAGACCGGGGAGCTGTTTTTT. Protein: CASSRGQTGELFF.

The V and J genes are TRBV3-1 and TRBJ2-7; TRBD2 matches at 7 bases. The V segment lost 1 base and the J segment 1 base; nucleotides outside the gene matches: 7. The CDR3 length is 16 residues. Germline values: CDR1 LGHDT, CDR2 YNNKEL (reference sequence). The CDR3 reads CASSQGPSGDSYEQYV. In DNA, the CDR3 is TGTGCCAGCAGCCAAGGGCCCAGCGGGGATTCCTACGAGCAGTACGTC.

This clonotype was recorded at least ten times. The chain links TRBV5-6 to TRBJ2-7; no clear D gene. Germline loops: CDR1 SGHDT, CDR2 YYEEEE. V was shortened by 0 bases and J by 3 bases, with 10 bases between the two germline ends. The CDR3 length is 14 residues. CDR3 sequence (DNA): TGTGCCAGCAGCTTGGGGCAGGCTGACTACGAGCAGTACTTC. Residues: CASSLGQADYEQYF.

The chain couples TRBV12-3 or TRBV12-4 to TRBJ1-3; D is uncertain. The V end was cut by 3 bases, the J end by 3 bases, with 15 bases between. The CDR3 is 16 amino acids. The CDR3 here is CASSFWTVLNGNTIYF. The CDR3 DNA reads TGTGCCAGCAGTTTCTGGACTGTCCTTAATGGAAACACCATATATTTT.

This chain joins TRBV20-1 and TRBJ2-7; D not certain. The V end lost 3 bases, the J end lost 4 bases, and 19 bases lay between the germline ends. Germline V gene data show CDR1 as DFQATT and CDR2 as SNEGSKA (reference sequence). The CDR3 spans 15 residues. Written as DNA, the CDR3 is TGCAGTGCTAGCAAAGACGGATCAAGCAGATACGAGCAGTACTTC. The encoded protein is CSASKDGSSRYEQYF.

In its sample, this clonotype was seen many times. CDR3 amino acids: CASSFGGGIAKNIQYF. The CDR3, as DNA: TGTGCCAGCAGTTTCGGGGGAGGGATAGCCAAAAACATTCAGTACTTC. This rearrangement joins TRBV12-3 or TRBV12-4 to TRBJ2-4; TRBD2 aligns across 7 bases. V was clipped by 3 bases and J by 0 bases; unmatched bases: 5. The CDR3 length is 16 residues.

This clonotype turned up a few times. The chain uses TRBV28 and TRBJ2-3; 9 bases match TRBD2. The germline V gene encodes CDR1 MDHEN and CDR2 SYDVKM. The V and J ends lost 6 bases and 4 bases, in that order; junction bases with no gene match: 11. This CDR3 comprises 16 residues. The CDR3 nucleotides are TGTGCCAGCAGCACCCTTAGGCGGGAGGGCCCAGATACGCAGTATTTT. Translation gives CASSTLRREGPDTQYF.

This clonotype was recorded a few times. The chain carries TRBV11-2 and TRBJ1-2; D is ambiguous. This CDR3 is built from 14 residues. The V end was cut by 5 bases, the J end by 6 bases, with 16 bases between. Germline loops: CDR1 SGHAT, CDR2 FQNNGV. In nucleotides, the CDR3 is TGTGCCAGCAGCCCTGCCCGACTGAGCGATGGCTACACCTTC. Protein product: CASSPARLSDGYTF. Variable domain in full (rest from reference TRBV11-2 and TRBJ1-2): EAGVAQSPRYKIIEKRQSVAFWCNPISGHATLYWYQQILGQGPKLLIQFQNNGVVDDSQLPKDRFSAERLKGVDSTLKIQPAKLEDSAVYLCASSPARLSDGYTFGSGTRLTVV.

This clonotype was seen a few times. The chain carries TRBV20-1 and TRBJ1-1; possibly TRBD1 for D (5 bases). Germline CDR1 and CDR2: DFQATT and SNEGSKA (reference sequence). The CDR3 is 13 residues long. V was pared by 3 bases and J by 3 bases, with 11 bases between. The CDR3 here is CSASRVSDTEAFF. The CDR3 DNA follows: TGCAGTGCTAGCAGGGTTTCGGACACTGAAGCTTTCTTT.

Ten or more counts support this clonotype. The chain carries TRBV29-1 and TRBJ2-7, with 10 bases matching TRBD1. CDR1 and CDR2 from the germline V gene are SQVTM and ANQGSEA. The junction had 4 bases not matched to a gene; V was cut back by 5 bases and J by 3 bases. The CDR3 is made up of 13 amino acids. The CDR3 protein is CSVLGQGVYEQYF. The CDR3 DNA reads as TGCAGCGTTCTCGGACAGGGGGTCTACGAGCAGTACTTC.

This clonotype was counted a few times. The chain couples TRBV2 to TRBJ2-7; 7 bases are shared with TRBD1. The CDR3 consists of 10 residues. The germline V gene encodes CDR1 SNHLY and CDR2 FYNNEI. Trimming cost V 10 bases and J 7 bases; bases outside gene matches: 4. Written as DNA, the CDR3 is TGTGCCACCCGGGACAGTGAGCAGTACTTC. Encoded protein: CATRDSEQYF.